The T cell receptor (beta chain) described here comes from a study of cytotoxic CD8 clonotypes in ibrutinib-treated CLL. Points from the study as a whole: Clonality showed a rise at ibrutinib response that reversed toward baseline at progression.

A few counts support this clone. Its antigen is currently unknown. Library input was roughly 1.9 micrograms of DNA from cryopreserved PBMCs. T cells were sequenced at a targeted depth of 1 in 200,000 to 1 in 1 million. Profiled with immunoSEQ multiplex PCR; TCRdb holds only in-frame clones, not every one. The sample includes about 5,500 clones, nearly 70% of them seen just once. Germline V gene data show CDR1 as MNHNS and CDR2 as SASEGT. The CDR3 is 14 residues long. The rearrangement links TRBV6-1 to TRBJ2-3; 7 bases are shared with TRBD1. The specimen was PBMCs, collected before ibrutinib treatment. The sequence came from a human donor with chronic lymphocytic leukemia. CDR3 sequence reads: CAIRGRGGADTQYF. In DNA form, the CDR3 reads TGTGCGATCAGGGGCCGAGGGGGCGCAGATACGCAGTATTTT.